This T cell receptor beta chain was sequenced during a study of blood T cell repertoires in COVID-19. V dropped 5 bases and J dropped 4 bases, with 21 bases sitting between them. The germline V gene has CDR1 SGHRS and CDR2 YFSETQ. There are 16 residues in the CDR3. Generated by immunoSEQ multiplex PCR, the TCRdb table keeps only in-frame clones and is missing some. The sample carries roughly 200,000 clones, more than 85% recorded once. Seattle's cohort entered during active infection and was followed longitudinally. Sequencing was carried out using peripheral blood. The receptor was derived from a woman between 45 and 65 years old with COVID-19, enrolled during active disease. The chain carries TRBV5-1 and TRBJ1-2; tentatively, D is TRBD1 (6 bases). Written as DNA, the CDR3 is TGCGCCAGCAGTTTTAGGACAGAAGGACCTCGCTATGGCTACACCTTC. Protein product: CASSFRTEGPRYGYTF.